The 4 T cell receptor beta chains listed next were all sequenced from one sample in a study of beta chain features in type 1 diabetes. Investigators reverse transcribed all isolated RNA, so they sequenced expressed TCRB transcripts. The method was immunoSEQ multiplex PCR; TCRdb's version includes in-frame clones alone and lacks a portion of them. Seen here are fewer than 250,000 clones, 9% to 10% observed once, and the top ten hold about 0.037%. Sequencing was carried out using naive CD4+ T cells from blood. The origin of the receptors is a woman in her late teens or twenties in good health.

V gene TRBV19 combines with J gene TRBJ2-7, with D possibly TRBD2 on 5 matching bases. Trimming removed 4 bases from V and 9 bases from J, with 16 bases in between. The CDR3 extends over 13 amino acids. Germline V CDR1 and CDR2: LNHDA, SQIVND (reference sequence). CDR3 sequence reads: CASSRQASGGQYF. CDR3 nucleotides: TGTGCCAGTAGTAGACAAGCCAGCGGTGGGCAGTACTTC.

This clone was recorded a few times. The chain links TRBV7-3 to TRBJ2-5; no definite D call. This CDR3 has 13 amino acids. CDR1 and CDR2 from the germline V gene are SGHTA and FQGTGA. Between the trimmed V and J ends, which lost 1 base and 2 bases, there was a span of 5 bases. For the CDR3, the DNA is TGTGCCAGCAGCTTAAACAGTCAAGAGACCCAGTACTTC. Amino acids: CASSLNSQETQYF.

The chain is built from TRBV2 and TRBJ1-6; D call uncertain. The CDR3 covers 14 residues. CDR1 is SNHLY, CDR2 FYNNEI, per germline. V gave up 1 base and J gave up 10 bases, with 11 bases separating them. In DNA form, the CDR3 reads TGTGCCAGCAGTGAAGTGGGCATGGTATCACCCCTCCACTTT. Translated: CASSEVGMVSPLHF.

The rearrangement uses TRBV30 and TRBJ2-5; TRBD2 matches at 7 bases. With 5 bases clipped from V and 1 base from J, the junction kept 4 bases outside the gene matches. There are 13 residues in the CDR3. The V gene's germline CDR1 is GTSNPN and CDR2 SVGIG (reference sequence). The CDR3 loop is CAWARGIQETQYF. DNA for the CDR3: TGTGCCTGGGCGCGGGGGATCCAAGAGACCCAGTACTTC.